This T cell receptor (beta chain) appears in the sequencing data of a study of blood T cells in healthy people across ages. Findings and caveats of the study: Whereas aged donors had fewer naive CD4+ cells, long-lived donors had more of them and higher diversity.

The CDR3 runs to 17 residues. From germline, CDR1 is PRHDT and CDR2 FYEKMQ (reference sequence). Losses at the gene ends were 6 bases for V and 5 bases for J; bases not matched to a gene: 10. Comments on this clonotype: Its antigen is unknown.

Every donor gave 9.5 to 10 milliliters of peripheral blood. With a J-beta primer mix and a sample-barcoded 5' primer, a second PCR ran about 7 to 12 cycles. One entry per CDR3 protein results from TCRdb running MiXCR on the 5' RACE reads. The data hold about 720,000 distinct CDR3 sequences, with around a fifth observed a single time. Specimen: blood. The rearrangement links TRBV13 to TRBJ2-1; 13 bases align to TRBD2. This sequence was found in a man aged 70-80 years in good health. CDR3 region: CASSPIKLAGGNNEQFF. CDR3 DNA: TGTGCCAGCAGTCCCATTAAACTAGCGGGAGGGAACAATGAGCAGTTCTTC.